The 25 T cell receptor beta chains presented below share a single source sample, sequenced in a study of shared clonotypes between healthy human individuals. The protocol was immunoSEQ multiplex PCR, while the TCRdb copy is restricted to in-frame clones and leaves out a portion. The sample records a few million clones, approximately 93% being singletons. Sequencing used naive CD4+ T cells from PBMCs. Indicated subset: CD45RA+ positively selected. The receptor set was obtained from a man aged 18 to 29 in good health. Some clones in this sample may be carry-over from other donors' samples.

The chain joins TRBV30 to TRBJ1-5; D may be TRBD1 (5 bases). Trimming left V 0 bases short and J 7 bases short, with 13 bases between. Germline V lookup: CDR1 GTSNPN, CDR2 SVGIG (reference sequence). This CDR3 is 14 amino acids long. Here the CDR3 reads CAWSVGRGGQPQHF. CDR3 coding DNA: TGTGCCTGGAGTGTAGGGAGGGGCGGGCAGCCCCAGCATTTT.

This sequence joins TRBV11-1 and TRBJ2-1; D is undetermined. Per germline, CDR1 SGHAT and CDR2 FQDESV (reference sequence). The germline V and J ends were trimmed by 5 bases and 7 bases, with 12 bases remaining between them. The length of the CDR3 is 13 residues. The CDR3 nucleotides read TGTGCCAGCAGCCCCATGTTGGGGAATGAGCAGTTCTTC. It specifies CASSPMLGNEQFF.

Concerning this clone: The identical CDR3 is also encoded by other nucleotide sequences in the sample. This chain joins TRBV5-1 and TRBJ2-3; either TRBD1 or TRBD2 may supply D (6 bases each). The germline CDR1 and CDR2 sequences are SGHRS and YFSETQ. Trimming left V 4 bases short and J 3 bases short, with 12 bases between. This CDR3 comprises 14 residues. As DNA, the CDR3 is TGCGCCAGCAGCCCCGGGGGCGGTACAGATACGCAGTATTTT. Translating gives CASSPGGGTDTQYF.

This chain joins TRBV25-1 and TRBJ2-7; unclear D gene. Germline CDR1 and CDR2: MGHDK and SYGVNS. CDR3 length equals 15 residues. Trimming took 2 bases from V and 7 from J, leaving 18 bases between them. CDR3 region: CASSEISPLLSEQYF. The CDR3 DNA follows: TGTGCCAGCAGTGAAATCTCCCCCCTTCTCTCGGAGCAGTACTTC.

This clone was recorded only once. This chain links TRBV9 with TRBJ2-5, with D tentatively TRBD1 (6 bases). V was trimmed by 1 base and J by 4 bases, leaving 8 bases between them. Germline CDR1 is SGDLS and CDR2 is YYNGEE. This CDR3 has 13 amino acids. DNA of the CDR3: TGTGCCAGCAGCGTACTACAGGGAGAGACCCAGTACTTC. This gives the protein CASSVLQGETQYF.

The V gene is TRBV7-3, the J gene TRBJ2-1; no definite D call. The V end lost 2 bases, the J end lost 0 bases, and 17 bases lay between the germline ends. The germline CDR1 and CDR2 sequences are SGHTA and FQGTGA. This CDR3 spans 18 amino acids. CDR3 amino acids: CASSLQSSGSHSYNEQFF. The CDR3 coding sequence is TGTGCCAGCAGCTTACAATCGTCCGGAAGTCACTCCTACAATGAGCAGTTCTTC.

J is TRBJ2-5 and V is TRBV6-5, with D possibly being TRBD2 (6 bases). Between the trimmed V and J ends, which lost 5 bases and 7 bases, there was a span of 20 bases. Germline CDR1 reads MNHEY; CDR2 reads SVGAGI. The CDR3 is made up of 15 amino acids. DNA of the CDR3: TGTGCCAGCAGTACGGGGGACGGCCGGACCGGGACCCAGTACTTC. This gives the protein CASSTGDGRTGTQYF.

This clone occurred once. The genes are TRBV28 and TRBJ1-2, with TRBD1 matching 7 bases. The CDR3 sequence is 15 residues long. The ends lost 6 bases at V and 3 bases at J; junction bases unmatched: 10. Germline V CDR1 and CDR2: MDHEN, SYDVKM. The CDR3 region has the DNA TGTGCCAGCAGGTCGACAGGGACGCGGGACTATGGCTACACCTTC. Translating it yields CASRSTGTRDYGYTF.

This sequence joins TRBV18 and TRBJ2-7, with 8 bases identical to TRBD1. The CDR3 length is 16 residues. The V segment lost 4 bases and the J segment 4 bases; nucleotides outside the gene matches: 12. The germline V gene encodes CDR1 KGHSH and CDR2 LQKENI. As DNA, the CDR3 is TGTGCCAGCTCACGCGCAGGGGGCGCGACATGGTACGAGCAGTACTTC. Protein product: CASSRAGGATWYEQYF.

The rearrangement links TRBV2 to TRBJ1-3; maybe TRBD1 (5 bases). CDR1 SNHLY and CDR2 FYNNEI come from the germline V gene. Trimming took 5 bases from V and 4 from J, leaving 15 bases between them. CDR3 length equals 15 residues. In nucleotides, the CDR3 is TGTGCCAGCAGTTCACAGGCTATGTTAGGAAACACCATATATTTT. Residues: CASSSQAMLGNTIYF.

Note on this clone: Other DNA sequences in the same sample also yield this CDR3. This chain links TRBV29-1 with TRBJ2-3, with a tentative D call TRBD2 (5 bases). This CDR3 contains 11 residues. From germline, CDR1 is SQVTM and CDR2 ANQGSEA. The V and J ends lost 7 bases and 5 bases respectively, with 10 bases between them. The DNA of the CDR3 is TGCAGCGATCTCGAGGGAGATACGCAGTATTTT. It yields the protein CSDLEGDTQYF.

The V and J genes are TRBV6-5 and TRBJ2-1; 8 positions match TRBD2. Trimming at V came to 7 bases and at J to 8 bases, leaving 13 bases not matched to a gene. The V gene's germline CDR1 is MNHEY and CDR2 SVGAGI. This CDR3 contains 15 residues. The DNA of the CDR3 is TGTGCCAGCACCAAGGCGAGCGGGAGAGGGTATGAGCAGTTCTTC. This translates into CASTKASGRGYEQFF.

The chain joins TRBV11-2 to TRBJ2-7, with 9 bases fitting TRBD1. CDR1 SGHAT and CDR2 FQNNGV come from the germline V gene. This CDR3 contains 19 residues. V lost 4 bases to trimming and J lost 1 base; unmatched junction nucleotides: 17. The CDR3 DNA follows: TGTGCCAGCAGCTCTCATCCGGGACAGGGCGTACGGAGGTCCTACGAGCAGTACTTC. Residues: CASSSHPGQGVRRSYEQYF. The entire variable domain, with the rest obtained from reference TRBV11-2 and TRBJ2-7, is as follows: EAGVAQSPRYKIIEKRQSVAFWCNPISGHATLYWYQQILGQGPKLLIQFQNNGVVDDSQLPKDRFSAERLKGVDSTLKIQPAKLEDSAVYLCASSSHPGQGVRRSYEQYFGPGTRLTVT.

This sequence joins TRBV2 and TRBJ1-5, with a possible D match to TRBD1 (6 bases). V lost 9 bases to trimming and J lost 0 bases, with 15 bases between them. Germline V gene sequence: CDR1 SNHLY, CDR2 FYNNEI. The CDR3 is 15 amino acids. CDR3 protein: CASARGGNSNQPQHF. As DNA, the CDR3 is TGTGCCAGTGCACGAGGGGGGAATAGCAATCAGCCCCAGCATTTT.

The rearrangement uses TRBV7-2 and TRBJ1-1; D perhaps matches TRBD1 (6 bases). Trimming took 5 bases from V and 12 from J, leaving 25 bases between them. The germline V gene has CDR1 SGHTA and CDR2 FQGNSA. This CDR3 region has 15 residues. CDR3 protein: CASSRTYSPGGTTFF. The CDR3 DNA sequence: TGTGCCAGCAGCCGTACTTACTCACCGGGGGGGACAACTTTCTTT.

V is TRBV7-7 and J is TRBJ2-2; 11 nucleotides agree with TRBD2. V dropped 4 bases and J dropped 5; count of bases not matched to a gene: 6. CDR1 and CDR2 (germline): SSHAT, FNYEAQ (reference sequence). The CDR3 is 16 amino acids. This chain's CDR3 is CASSSSSGRGTGELFF. The DNA of the CDR3 is TGTGCCAGCAGCTCCAGTAGCGGGAGGGGGACCGGGGAGCTGTTTTTT.

The chain combines TRBV5-4 with TRBJ1-2; D gene unclear. The CDR3 has 15 residues. Between the trimmed V and J ends, which lost 3 bases and 0 bases, there was a span of 12 bases. Germline V gene sequence: CDR1 SGHNT, CDR2 YYREEE (reference sequence). The CDR3 here is CASSSPTRANYGYTF. The CDR3 coding sequence is TGTGCCAGCAGCTCCCCGACAAGAGCTAACTATGGCTACACCTTC. Full variable domain (outside the CDR3, taken from reference TRBV5-4 and TRBJ1-2): ETGVTQSPTHLIKTRGQQVTLRCSSQSGHNTVSWYQQALGQGPQFIFQYYREEENGRGNFPPRFSGLQFPNYSSELNVNALELDDSALYLCASSSPTRANYGYTFGSGTRLTVV.

The V gene is TRBV10-3, the J gene TRBJ2-2; D is perhaps TRBD1 (6 bases). CDR1 is ENHRY and CDR2 is SYGVKD in the germline V gene. The CDR3 covers 15 residues. V was pared by 2 bases and J by 3 bases, with 10 bases between. The CDR3 protein is CAISEQGLHTGELFF. The DNA for the CDR3 is TGTGCCATCAGTGAGCAGGGGCTACACACCGGGGAGCTGTTTTTT.

The V gene is TRBV9, the J gene TRBJ2-5; a possible D gene is TRBD1 (5 bases). Between the trimmed V and J ends, which lost 3 bases and 1 base, there was a span of 7 bases. There are 13 residues in the CDR3. Germline lookup yields CDR1 SGDLS and CDR2 YYNGEE. CDR3 region: CASSGQLQETQYF. The CDR3 coding sequence is TGTGCCAGCAGCGGACAGCTCCAAGAGACCCAGTACTTC.

In this sample, this clone turned up once. The rearrangement links TRBV28 to TRBJ1-3; D uncertain. The CDR3 loop spans 14 amino acids. The germline V and J ends were trimmed by 9 bases and 0 bases, with 12 bases remaining between them. Germline CDR1 reads MDHEN; CDR2 reads SYDVKM. In nucleotides, the CDR3 is TGTGCCAGTTTTAAGCCCTCCTCTGGAAACACCATATATTTT. This gives the protein CASFKPSSGNTIYF.

The chain couples TRBV5-1 to TRBJ2-5; D tentatively reads TRBD1 or TRBD2 (5 bases each). Germline CDR1 is SGHRS and CDR2 is YFSETQ. The CDR3 is made up of 14 amino acids. Trimming removed 8 bases from V and 4 bases from J, with 18 bases in between. CDR3 residues: CARTRHRLGETQYF. CDR3 sequence (DNA): TGCGCCAGAACTAGACACAGGTTGGGAGAGACCCAGTACTTC.

This sequence joins TRBV7-2 and TRBJ2-7, with 7 bases aligning to TRBD2. Trimming cost V 5 bases and J 3 bases; bases outside gene matches: 10. CDR1 is SGHTA and CDR2 is FQGNSA in the germline V gene. The CDR3 is made up of 15 amino acids. CDR3 sequence (DNA): TGTGCCAGCAGCCCGGCCGGGACTATGATCTACGAGCAGTACTTC. Protein sequence: CASSPAGTMIYEQYF. The variable domain in full, with the rest retrieved from reference TRBV7-2 and TRBJ2-7, is GAGVSQSPSNKVTEKGKDVELRCDPISGHTALYWYRQSLGQGLEFLIYFQGNSAPDKSGLPSDRFSAERTGGSVSTLTIQRTQQEDSAVYLCASSPAGTMIYEQYFGPGTRLTVT.

The V and J genes are TRBV6-1 and TRBJ2-7, with D perhaps matching TRBD1 (5 bases). Germline-derived CDR1 and CDR2 are MNHNS and SASEGT. This CDR3 has 13 residues. The V end lost 6 bases, the J end lost 1 base, and 10 bases lay between the germline ends. In nucleotides, the CDR3 is TGTGCCAGCAGCCGGACACAATCCTACGAGCAGTACTTC. Translating it yields CASSRTQSYEQYF.

In DNA form, the CDR3 reads TGTGCCAGCAGGCCCCGTCGCGATTTTAGTAGTTCTGGGGCCAACGTCCTGACTTTC. Translated, it gives CASRPRRDFSSSGANVLTF. V is TRBV27 and J is TRBJ2-6; D remains unclear. V lost 6 bases, J lost 1 base, and 22 bases lay in between. CDR1 and CDR2 (germline): MNHEY, SMNVEV (reference sequence). The CDR3 length is 19 residues.

This rearrangement joins TRBV14 to TRBJ2-7, with D perhaps TRBD2 (6 bases). The CDR3 extends over 14 amino acids. Looked up from germline, CDR1 is SGHDN and CDR2 is FVKESK. The V end was cut by 5 bases, the J end by 2 bases, with 13 bases between. The CDR3 region has the DNA TGTGCCAGCAGCACCCGGGGGAGTACCTACGAGCAGTACTTC. Translating gives CASSTRGSTYEQYF.